The clone carrying this TCR beta chain is labeled medium-sized. The data originate from a study of CDR3 diversity in severe acne. MiXCR, run by TCRdb on the PCR reads, gives a single entry per CDR3 protein. The sample yields 85,000 to 120,000 distinct CDR3 sequences, roughly 51% seen once. V lost 2 bases and J lost 8, with 10 bases in between. The CDR3 extends over 14 amino acids. CDR1 is LNHNV and CDR2 is YYDKDF in the germline V gene (reference sequence). Sequenced sample: blood. This rearrangement joins TRBV15 to TRBJ1-6, with unresolved D. This TCR derives from a male donor with acne. The CDR3 loop is CATSRRKSHSPLHF. CDR3 sequence (DNA): TGTGCCACCAGCAGAAGGAAAAGTCATTCACCCCTCCACTTT.